These 13 T cell receptor beta chains were sequenced from one sample in a study of Tregs in tolerant kidney transplant recipients. After 6 days with irradiated graft donor PBMCs, CFSE-labeled recipient PBMCs were FACS-sorted. The method was immunoSEQ multiplex PCR; TCRdb's version includes in-frame clones alone and lacks a portion of them. The sample includes approximately 15,000 clones, around 53% seen only once; the top ten take about 3.3%. No antigen has been identified for these receptors. This specimen was CD4+ T cells from blood cultured with allogeneic cells, taken before the transplant. All receptors come from a human patient who received a combined kidney and bone marrow transplant.

This rearrangement joins TRBV30 to TRBJ2-5; maybe TRBD2 (5 bases). The CDR3 runs to 15 residues. CDR1 GTSNPN and CDR2 SVGIG come from the germline V gene (reference sequence). V lost 1 base, J lost 2 bases, and 14 bases lay in between. The CDR3 sequence is CAWSAPLGAQETQYF. CDR3 sequence (DNA): TGTGCCTGGAGTGCCCCTTTGGGAGCTCAAGAGACCCAGTACTTC.

Only a few counts were recorded for this clone. The rearrangement links TRBV5-1 to TRBJ1-6; TRBD1 matches at 7 bases. Germline CDR1 and CDR2: SGHRS and YFSETQ. CDR3 length: 14 residues. V shed 1 base and J 12 bases; nucleotides not matched to a gene: 7. This CDR3 reads CASSLTDREGPLHF. In DNA form, the CDR3 reads TGCGCCAGCAGCTTGACCGACAGGGAAGGACCCCTCCACTTT.

This chain joins TRBV7-3 and TRBJ2-7, with 9 nucleotides matching TRBD2. Trimming removed 5 bases from V and 0 bases from J; junction bases left unmatched: 2. The CDR3 sequence is 14 residues long. Germline V gives CDR1 SGHTA, CDR2 FQGTGA. The CDR3 coding sequence is TGTGCCAGCAGCCCTAGCGGGGTCTCCTACGAGCAGTACTTC. Its translation: CASSPSGVSYEQYF.

Only a few counts were recorded for this clone. The junction differs from germline at one of its ends, possibly a read error. This specimen includes other DNA sequences encoding the same CDR3. CDR3 sequence: CAWSDKGYNSPLHF. The CDR3 region has the DNA TGTGCCTGGAGTGATAAGGGGTATAATTCCCCCCTCCACTTT. This chain uses TRBV30 with TRBJ1-6; maybe TRBD1 (5 bases). CDR1 and CDR2 (germline): GTSNPN, SVGIG (reference sequence). The length of the CDR3 is 14 residues.

A single count supports this clone. V gene TRBV7-2 combines with J gene TRBJ1-6, with a possible D match to TRBD1 (5 bases). Trimming stripped 4 bases from V and 10 bases from J, with 20 bases between. The CDR3 has 16 residues. Germline V gene data show CDR1 as SGHTA and CDR2 as FQGNSA. The CDR3 bases are TGTGCCAGCAGCTCCCTTCGGACTATCCAGGGATCACCCCTCCACTTT. Translation gives CASSSLRTIQGSPLHF.

V is TRBV7-2 and J is TRBJ1-1, with D hard to call. This CDR3 has 14 residues. Germline CDR1 reads SGHTA; CDR2 reads FQGNSA. V was pared by 6 bases and J by 1 base, with 12 bases between. In nucleotides, the CDR3 is TGTGCCAGCAGATTTACACCCGCGAACACTGAAGCTTTCTTT. Amino acids: CASRFTPANTEAFF. The whole variable domain, remainder taken from reference TRBV7-2 and TRBJ1-1, is GAGVSQSPSNKVTEKGKDVELRCDPISGHTALYWYRQSLGQGLEFLIYFQGNSAPDKSGLPSDRFSAERTGGSVSTLTIQRTQQEDSAVYLCASRFTPANTEAFFGQGTRLTVV.

The chain uses TRBV28 and TRBJ2-7; 7 positions agree with TRBD2. V gave up 7 bases and J gave up 6 bases; unmatched junction bases: 9. The CDR3 contains 13 residues. CDR1 MDHEN and CDR2 SYDVKM come from the germline V gene. The CDR3 nucleotides read TGTGCCAGCAAGTCGGGGGGAGGGTTCGAGCAGTACTTC. Translation gives CASKSGGGFEQYF.

There are many counts of this clone. The J gene is TRBJ1-1, the V gene TRBV5-1; TRBD1 is a possible D gene (6 bases). The CDR3 spans 15 residues. In germline, CDR1 is SGHRS, CDR2 YFSETQ. V lost 0 bases and J lost 2, with 11 bases in between. The CDR3 DNA reads as TGCGCCAGCAGCTTGGAGGGGGGGCTCAACACTGAAGCTTTCTTT. Amino acids: CASSLEGGLNTEAFF.

The CDR3 nucleotides are TGCGCCAGCAGCTCTCTAGCAGACTCAAATACGCAGTATTTT. Protein sequence: CASSSLADSNTQYF. This chain joins TRBV5-1 and TRBJ2-3, with a tentative D call TRBD2 (5 bases). The CDR3 has 14 residues. Between the trimmed V and J ends, which lost 3 bases and 7 bases, there was a span of 15 bases. Germline V lookup: CDR1 SGHRS, CDR2 YFSETQ.

This clone was found a few times. The CDR3 nucleotides are TGTGCCAGCAGCTTAATTAACAGGGGTGTCACTGAAGCTTTCTTT. Translated: CASSLINRGVTEAFF. This chain joins TRBV7-9 and TRBJ1-1; TRBD1 matches 7 bases. The CDR3 is 15 residues long. Germline V gives CDR1 SEHNR, CDR2 FQNEAQ (reference sequence). After removal of 2 bases from V and 4 bases from J, the junction contained 7 bases not matched to a gene.

This clone was detected only a few times. This rearrangement joins TRBV11-3 to TRBJ2-5; D remains ambiguous. Germline V gene sequence: CDR1 SGHNT, CDR2 YENEEA. CDR3 length equals 14 residues. V was pared by 1 base and J by 2 bases, with 8 bases between. The CDR3 nucleotides are TGTGCCAGCAGCTTAGTAGAGGCTCAAGAGACCCAGTACTTC. As protein: CASSLVEAQETQYF.

The V and J genes are TRBV25-1 and TRBJ2-1; 12 bases are a match to TRBD2. J gave up 2 bases and V 2 bases, and 1 base lay outside the gene matches. In germline, CDR1 is MGHDK, CDR2 SYGVNS. The CDR3 has 16 residues. The CDR3 here is CASSEASGRAYNEQFF. CDR3 in DNA: TGTGCCAGCAGTGAAGCTAGCGGGAGGGCCTACAATGAGCAGTTCTTC.

Relative to its sample, this clone is medium-sized. The chain recombines TRBV30 with TRBJ2-3, with 7 bases matching TRBD2. Germline CDR1 is GTSNPN and CDR2 is SVGIG (reference sequence). The CDR3 has 14 residues. V was pared by 5 bases and J by 3 bases, with 8 bases of the junction left unmatched. The CDR3 bases are TGTGCCTGGCGGGGAGGGACGGAAACAGATACGCAGTATTTT. It is translated as CAWRGGTETDTQYF.